A selection of T cell receptor beta chains follows, all from one sample in a study of blood T cell repertoires in COVID-19. Only in-frame clones appear in the TCRdb table, and some are missing; sequencing was by immunoSEQ multiplex PCR. The sample yields 95,000 to 150,000 clones, 82% seen once. Source material: peripheral blood. These receptor sequences come from a woman between 70 and 85 years old with acute or convalescent COVID-19. Each CDR3 is given with its conserved first and last residue. A D gene is named only where the DNA matches it firmly. Size tells how often a clone was seen (once, few, many) or the class of an expanded clone, and some rows leave it out.

few	TRBV6-2/TRBV6-3	TRBJ1-2	TRBD1	TGTGCCAGCAGCCAGGGGGCCCAACTTAGTGGCTACACCTTC	CASSQGAQLSGYTF
NA	TRBV7-3	TRBJ2-2	NA	TGTGCCAGCAGCTTAGGAGTGCGCTCGAACACCGGGGAGCTGTTTTTT	CASSLGVRSNTGELFF
NA	TRBV5-4	TRBJ1-4	TRBD1	TGTGCCAGCAGCTTACAGGGGGGTGGTGAAAAACTGTTTTTT	CASSLQGGGEKLFF
NA	TRBV6-2/TRBV6-3	TRBJ1-1	NA	TGTGCCAGCAGTTACTCGAGAGGGAAGGTGAACACTGAAGCTTTCTTT	CASSYSRGKVNTEAFF
few	TRBV27	TRBJ1-6	TRBD1	TGTGCCAGCAGTCTATGGGGAACCAGGGGGCATTGGGAGGAGAGTTCACCCCTCCACTTT	CASSLWGTRGHWEESSPLHF
NA	TRBV6-1	TRBJ1-2	NA	TGTGCCAGCAGTGAGGAGACTAACTATGGCTACACCTTC	CASSEETNYGYTF
NA	TRBV7-2	TRBJ1-2	NA	TGTGCCAGCAGCTTAGGACAAATCTATGGCTACACCTTC	CASSLGQIYGYTF
NA	TRBV29-1	TRBJ1-5	TRBD1	TGCAGCGTTGTAACAGGGGGCAATCAGCCCCAGCATTTT	CSVVTGGNQPQHF
NA	TRBV9	TRBJ1-2	NA	TGTGCCAGCAGCGTAGATCCAATCCATGGCTACACCTTC	CASSVDPIHGYTF
NA	TRBV7-2	TRBJ2-1	TRBD1	TGTGCCAGCAGCTCAGGGGGCGCCTACAATGAGCAGTTCTTC	CASSSGGAYNEQFF